This TCR beta chain was captured in a study of CD8+CD57+ T cells in acquired aplastic anemia. The overall study: On average, sorted CD4+ and CD8+ cells gave approximately 3.1 ug of DNA. Findings and limits, study-wide: Between patients and controls, CD8+ Simpson's diversity did not vary significantly. Patients had approximately 29 CD8+ CDR3 sequences in common with controls (the shared set).

Genomic DNA, the template, was used for profiling of the TCR beta VDJ and CDR3. TCRdb fed the reads into MiXCR, producing one record per CDR3 protein. This sample has a few hundred thousand distinct CDR3 sequences, with roughly 53% found just once. The CDR3 consists of 18 residues. With 3 bases clipped from V and 0 bases from J, the junction kept 11 bases outside the gene matches. The germline gives CDR1 KGHDR, CDR2 SFDVKD. By flow cytometry, patients selected for sequencing had shown an expansion of CD8+CD57+ cells. Blood sampling was performed on the patients, and none of them had received therapy by then. Comment on this clonotype: Its antigen is undetermined.

This sequence originates from a human donor with aplastic anemia. Sequencing used sorted CD4+, CD8+, or CD8+CD57+ T cells (not recorded which) from PBMCs. This rearrangement joins TRBV24-1 to TRBJ2-3, with TRBD2 identical over 7 bases. The CDR3 nucleotides read TGTGCCACCAGTGATATTGTGCCGGGAGGAGCTAGCACAGATACGCAGTATTTT. Its translation: CATSDIVPGGASTDTQYF.